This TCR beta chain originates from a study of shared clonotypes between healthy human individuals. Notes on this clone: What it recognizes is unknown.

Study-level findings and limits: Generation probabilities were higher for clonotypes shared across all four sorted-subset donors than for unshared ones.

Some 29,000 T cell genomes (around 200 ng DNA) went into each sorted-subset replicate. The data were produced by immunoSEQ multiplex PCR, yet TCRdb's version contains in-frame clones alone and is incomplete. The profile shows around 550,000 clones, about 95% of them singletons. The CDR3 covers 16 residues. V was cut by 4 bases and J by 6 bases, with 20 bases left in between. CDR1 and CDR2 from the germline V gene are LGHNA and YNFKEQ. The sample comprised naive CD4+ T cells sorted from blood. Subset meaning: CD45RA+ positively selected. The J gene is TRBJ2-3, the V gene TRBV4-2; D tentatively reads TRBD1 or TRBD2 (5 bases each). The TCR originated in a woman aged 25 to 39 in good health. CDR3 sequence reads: CASSREARVWDDTQYF. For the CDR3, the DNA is TGTGCCAGCAGCCGAGAGGCCCGGGTTTGGGACGATACGCAGTATTTT.